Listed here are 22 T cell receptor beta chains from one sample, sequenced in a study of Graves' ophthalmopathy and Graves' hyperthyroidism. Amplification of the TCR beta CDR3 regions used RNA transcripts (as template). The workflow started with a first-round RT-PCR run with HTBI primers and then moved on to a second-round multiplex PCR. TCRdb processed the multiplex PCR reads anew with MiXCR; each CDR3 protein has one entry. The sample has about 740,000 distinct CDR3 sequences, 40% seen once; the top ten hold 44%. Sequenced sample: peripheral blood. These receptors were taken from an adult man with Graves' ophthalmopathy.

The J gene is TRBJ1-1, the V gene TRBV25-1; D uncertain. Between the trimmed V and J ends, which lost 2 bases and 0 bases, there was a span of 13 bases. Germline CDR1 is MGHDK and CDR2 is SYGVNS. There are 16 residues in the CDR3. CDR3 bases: TGTGCCAGCAGTGAAGCACTGGGATTCATGAACACTGAAGCTTTCTTT. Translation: CASSEALGFMNTEAFF.

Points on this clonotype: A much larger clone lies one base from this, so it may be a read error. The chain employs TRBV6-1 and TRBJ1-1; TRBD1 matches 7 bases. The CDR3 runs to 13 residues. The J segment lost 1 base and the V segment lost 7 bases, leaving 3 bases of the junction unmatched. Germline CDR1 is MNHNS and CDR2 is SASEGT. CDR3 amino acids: CASIPGGNTEAFF. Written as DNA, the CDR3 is TGTGCCAGCATCCCAGGGGGGAACACTGAAGCTTTCTTT.

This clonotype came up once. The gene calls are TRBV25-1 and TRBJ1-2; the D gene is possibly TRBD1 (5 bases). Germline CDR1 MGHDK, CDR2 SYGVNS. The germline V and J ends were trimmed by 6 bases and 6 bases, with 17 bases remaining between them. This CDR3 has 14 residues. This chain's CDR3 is CASSLGGTKDGYTF. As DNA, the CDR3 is TGTGCCAGCAGCTTGGGCGGGACGAAGGATGGCTACACCTTC.

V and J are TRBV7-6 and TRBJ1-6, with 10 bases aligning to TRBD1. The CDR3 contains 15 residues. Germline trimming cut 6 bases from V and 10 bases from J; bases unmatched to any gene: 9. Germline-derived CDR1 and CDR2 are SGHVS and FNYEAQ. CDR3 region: CASRTPGQGGSPLHF. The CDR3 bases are TGTGCCAGCAGGACTCCCGGACAGGGGGGGTCACCCCTCCACTTT.

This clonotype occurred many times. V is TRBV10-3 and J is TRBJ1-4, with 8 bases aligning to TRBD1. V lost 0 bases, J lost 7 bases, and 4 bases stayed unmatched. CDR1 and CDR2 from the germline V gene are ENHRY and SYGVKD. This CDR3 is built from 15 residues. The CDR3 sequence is CAISESGQGAEKLFF. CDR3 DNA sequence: TGTGCCATCAGTGAGTCGGGGCAGGGGGCTGAAAAACTGTTTTTT.

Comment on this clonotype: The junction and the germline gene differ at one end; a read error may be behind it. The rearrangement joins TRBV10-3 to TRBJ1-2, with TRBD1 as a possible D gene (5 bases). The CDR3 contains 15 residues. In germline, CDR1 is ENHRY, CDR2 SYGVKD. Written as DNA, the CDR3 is TGTGCCAGCAGTTACTCGGGCAGGGATATCTATGGCTACACCTTC. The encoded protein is CASSYSGRDIYGYTF.

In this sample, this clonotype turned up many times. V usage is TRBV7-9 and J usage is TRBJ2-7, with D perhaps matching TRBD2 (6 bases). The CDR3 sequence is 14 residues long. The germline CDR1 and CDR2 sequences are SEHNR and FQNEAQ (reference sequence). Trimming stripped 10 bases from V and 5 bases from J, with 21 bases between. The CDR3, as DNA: TGTGCCACCCGGGGGTTGCGCTTAGGAAACGAGCAGTACTTC. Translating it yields CATRGLRLGNEQYF.

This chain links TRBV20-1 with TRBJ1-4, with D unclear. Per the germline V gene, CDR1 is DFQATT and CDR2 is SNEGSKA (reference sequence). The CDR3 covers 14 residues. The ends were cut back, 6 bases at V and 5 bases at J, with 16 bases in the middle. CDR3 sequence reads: CSATPERENEKLFF. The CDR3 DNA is TGCAGTGCCACTCCTGAGAGGGAAAATGAAAAACTGTTTTTT.

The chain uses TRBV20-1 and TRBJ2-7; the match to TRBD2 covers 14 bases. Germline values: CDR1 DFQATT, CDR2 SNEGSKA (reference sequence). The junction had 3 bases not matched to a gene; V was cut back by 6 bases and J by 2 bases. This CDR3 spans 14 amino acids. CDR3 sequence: CSARTSGGTYEQYF. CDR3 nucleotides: TGCAGTGCGAGGACTAGCGGGGGGACCTACGAGCAGTACTTC.

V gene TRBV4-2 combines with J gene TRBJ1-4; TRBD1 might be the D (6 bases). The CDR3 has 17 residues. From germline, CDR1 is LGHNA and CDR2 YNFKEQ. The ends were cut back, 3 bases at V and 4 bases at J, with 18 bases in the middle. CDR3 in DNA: TGTGCCAGCAGCCAGGGGGGACAAGCCCGGAGTAATGAAAAACTGTTTTTT. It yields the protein CASSQGGQARSNEKLFF.

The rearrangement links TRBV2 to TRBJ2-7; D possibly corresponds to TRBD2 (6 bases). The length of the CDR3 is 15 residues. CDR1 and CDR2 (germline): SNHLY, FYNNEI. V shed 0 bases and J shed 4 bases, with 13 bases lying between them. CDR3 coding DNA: TGTGCCAGCAGTGAAGCGACGGGGGTGTCTTACGAGCAGTACTTC. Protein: CASSEATGVSYEQYF.

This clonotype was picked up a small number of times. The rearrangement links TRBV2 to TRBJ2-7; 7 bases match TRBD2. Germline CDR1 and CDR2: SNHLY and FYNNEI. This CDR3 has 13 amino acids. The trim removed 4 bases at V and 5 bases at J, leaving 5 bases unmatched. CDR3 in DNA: TGTGCCAGCAGTGCGCTGGGGGGGAACGAGCAGTACTTC. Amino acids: CASSALGGNEQYF.

The CDR3 spells CAISVSTGVEQYF. CDR3 DNA: TGTGCCATCAGTGTGAGTACAGGGGTCGAGCAGTACTTC. The chain carries TRBV10-3 and TRBJ2-7; TRBD1 matches 7 bases. The CDR3 runs to 13 residues. Germline assignment: CDR1 ENHRY and CDR2 SYGVKD. V shed 4 bases and J 6 bases; nucleotides not matched to a gene: 6.

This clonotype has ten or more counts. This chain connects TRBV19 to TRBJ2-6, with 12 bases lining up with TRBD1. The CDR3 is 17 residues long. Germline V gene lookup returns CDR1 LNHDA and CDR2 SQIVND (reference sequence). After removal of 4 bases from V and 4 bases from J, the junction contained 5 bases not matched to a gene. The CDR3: CASSTGQGAKGANVLTF. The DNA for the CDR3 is TGTGCCAGTAGTACGGGACAGGGGGCGAAAGGGGCCAACGTCCTGACTTTC.

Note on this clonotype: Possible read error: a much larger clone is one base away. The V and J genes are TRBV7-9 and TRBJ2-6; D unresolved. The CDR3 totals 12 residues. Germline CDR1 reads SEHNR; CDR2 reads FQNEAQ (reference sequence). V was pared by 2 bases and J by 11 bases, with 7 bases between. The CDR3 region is CASSLLSDVLTF. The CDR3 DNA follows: TGTGCCAGCAGCTTATTGTCCGACGTCCTGACTTTC.

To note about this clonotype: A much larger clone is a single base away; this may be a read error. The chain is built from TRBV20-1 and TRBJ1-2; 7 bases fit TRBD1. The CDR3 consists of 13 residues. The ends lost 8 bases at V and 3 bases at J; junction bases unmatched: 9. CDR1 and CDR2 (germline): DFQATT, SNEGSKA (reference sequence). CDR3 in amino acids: CSTTDRLHYGYTF. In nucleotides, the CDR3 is TGCAGTACAACGGACAGGCTACACTATGGCTACACCTTC.

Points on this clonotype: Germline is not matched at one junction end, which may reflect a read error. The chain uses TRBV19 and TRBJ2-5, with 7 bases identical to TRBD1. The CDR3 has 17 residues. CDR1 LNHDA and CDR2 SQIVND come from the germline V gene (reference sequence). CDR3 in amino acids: CASNKKPGQRWEETQYF. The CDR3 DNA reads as TGTGCGAGTAACAAAAAACCGGGACAGCGATGGGAGGAGACCCAGTACTTC.

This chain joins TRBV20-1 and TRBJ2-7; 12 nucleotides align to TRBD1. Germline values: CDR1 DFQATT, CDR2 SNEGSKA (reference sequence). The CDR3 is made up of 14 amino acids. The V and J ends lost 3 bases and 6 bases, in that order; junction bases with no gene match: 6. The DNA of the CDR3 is TGCAGTGCTAGTAACCGGGACAGGGGGCGCGAGCAGTACTTC. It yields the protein CSASNRDRGREQYF.

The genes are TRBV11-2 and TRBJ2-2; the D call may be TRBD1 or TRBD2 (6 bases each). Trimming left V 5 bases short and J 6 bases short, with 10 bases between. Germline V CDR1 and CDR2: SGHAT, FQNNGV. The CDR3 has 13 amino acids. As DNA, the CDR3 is TGTGCCAGCAGCCGAGGGGGGTCCGGGGAGCTGTTTTTT. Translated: CASSRGGSGELFF.

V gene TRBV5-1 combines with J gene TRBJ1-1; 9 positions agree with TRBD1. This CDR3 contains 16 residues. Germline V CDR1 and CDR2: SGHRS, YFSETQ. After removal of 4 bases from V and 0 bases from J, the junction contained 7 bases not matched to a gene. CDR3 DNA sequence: TGCGCCAGCAGCGGGGGGACAGGGACGATGAACACTGAAGCTTTCTTT. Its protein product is CASSGGTGTMNTEAFF.

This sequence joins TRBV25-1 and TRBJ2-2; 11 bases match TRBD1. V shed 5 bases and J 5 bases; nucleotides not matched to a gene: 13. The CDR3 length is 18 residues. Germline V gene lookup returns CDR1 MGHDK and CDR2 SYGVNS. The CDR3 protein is CASSLKNGQGARTGELFF. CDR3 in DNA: TGTGCCAGCAGTTTAAAGAACGGACAGGGGGCGAGGACCGGGGAGCTGTTTTTT.

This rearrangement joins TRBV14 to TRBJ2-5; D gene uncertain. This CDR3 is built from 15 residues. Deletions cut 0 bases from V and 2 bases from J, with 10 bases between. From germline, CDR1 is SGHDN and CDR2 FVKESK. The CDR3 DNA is TGTGCCAGCAGCCAAGACATGTTAGCTCAAGAGACCCAGTACTTC. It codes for CASSQDMLAQETQYF.